These 8 T cell receptor beta chains share one sample of origin, sequenced in a study of T cells in Graves' hyperthyroidism and ophthalmopathy. RNA transcripts provided the source from which TCR beta CDR3 regions were amplified. HTBI primers were used for first-round RT-PCR of the TCR CDR3. TCRdb reanalysed the multiplex PCR reads using MiXCR and keeps one entry per CDR3 protein. The sample lists around 370,000 distinct CDR3 sequences; around a sixth were seen once. Sequenced material: blood. The receptor set was obtained from a man aged 18 to 35 with Graves' ophthalmopathy.

This clonotype showed up many times. V gene TRBV5-1 combines with J gene TRBJ1-1; 7 bases are a match to TRBD1. The germline V gene has CDR1 SGHRS and CDR2 YFSETQ. CDR3 length: 14 residues. After removal of 4 bases from V and 2 bases from J, the junction contained 5 bases not matched to a gene. The CDR3 DNA is TGCGCCAGCAGCCCGGGACAGCACAACACTGAAGCTTTCTTT. The encoded protein is CASSPGQHNTEAFF.

This clonotype has only a few counts. The chain joins TRBV20-1 to TRBJ2-7, with D possibly TRBD1 on 6 matching bases. CDR1 DFQATT and CDR2 SNEGSKA come from the germline V gene (reference sequence). The CDR3 loop spans 14 amino acids. The V end was cut by 2 bases, the J end by 3 bases, with 14 bases between. Here the CDR3 reads CSARRQGPNYEQYF. The CDR3, as DNA: TGCAGTGCTAGAAGGCAGGGGCCCAACTACGAGCAGTACTTC.

The V gene is TRBV18, the J gene TRBJ2-7; a weak D match, TRBD1 (5 bases). The CDR3 covers 15 residues. V was cut by 2 bases and J by 1 base, with 12 bases left in between. Germline V gives CDR1 KGHSH, CDR2 LQKENI. CDR3 in amino acids: CASSPRPDRSYEQYF. The CDR3 region has the DNA TGTGCCAGCTCACCAAGACCAGACAGATCCTACGAGCAGTACTTC. Using reference TRBV18 and TRBJ2-7 for the parts outside the CDR3, the full variable domain is NAGVMQNPRHLVRRRGQEARLRCSPMKGHSHVYWYRQLPEEGLKFMVYLQKENIIDESGMPKERFSAEFPKEGPSILRIQQVVRGDSAAYFCASSPRPDRSYEQYFGPGTRLTVT.

CDR3 bases: TGCGCCAGCAGCCTTAGTCGGGAACCCCCTAGCACAGATACGCAGTATTTT. This translates into CASSLSREPPSTDTQYF. The J gene is TRBJ2-3, the V gene TRBV4-1, with D maybe TRBD2 (5 bases). The CDR3 is made up of 17 amino acids. The germline CDR1 and CDR2 sequences are MGHRA and YSYEKL. The V and J ends lost 4 bases and 0 bases respectively, with 17 bases between them.

In its sample, this clonotype was seen many times. This chain connects TRBV2 to TRBJ1-2; unclear D gene. CDR1 is SNHLY and CDR2 is FYNNEI in the germline V gene. V was shortened by 5 bases and J by 0 bases, with 10 bases between the two germline ends. This CDR3 region has 14 residues. CDR3 coding DNA: TGTGCCAGCAGTCGGGAACAAACTAACTATGGCTACACCTTC. This encodes CASSREQTNYGYTF.

This clonotype was detected many times. The chain has TRBV7-8 and TRBJ2-7, with 8 bases aligning to TRBD2. CDR1 and CDR2 (germline): SGHVS, FQNEAQ. V shed 7 bases, J shed 4 bases, and the junction held 18 bases outside the gene matches. The CDR3 consists of 17 residues. CDR3 bases: TGTGCCAGCACCCCCGGGGACGGGAGGGTCGTCCCTTACGAGCAGTACTTC. This codes for CASTPGDGRVVPYEQYF.

Comment on this clonotype: It may be a read error: a sequence one base away is much more abundant. J is TRBJ1-5 and V is TRBV12-3 or TRBV12-4; D possibly corresponds to TRBD1 (5 bases). This CDR3 is built from 13 residues. V lost 7 bases and J lost 3, with 10 bases in between. CDR3 coding DNA: TGTGCCAGCAAAGACAGCTACAATCAGCCCCAGCATTTT. This codes for CASKDSYNQPQHF.

This clonotype was seen ten or more times. The rearrangement links TRBV20-1 to TRBJ1-2; D not certain. CDR1 is DFQATT, CDR2 SNEGSKA, per germline (reference sequence). With 7 bases removed from V and 4 bases from J, the gap between germline ends came to 10 bases. This CDR3 has 11 amino acids. The CDR3 loop is CSGDGSYGYTF. The DNA for the CDR3 is TGCAGTGGAGACGGTTCCTATGGCTACACCTTC.